The entry below describes one TCR beta chain. Its binding antigen is unknown. The sample holds no much larger clone one base away, and base qualities are not on file. Sequenced using an Illumina HiSeq 2500. TCR beta libraries were prepared by quantitative 5'-RACE with molecular barcodes. The original methods were these. Disease-linked TCR variants were identified with a new computational method built on a probabilistic model of VDJ rearrangement. The raw public reads went through TCRdb reprocessing: fastp at Q25, MiXCR clone calling, in-frame beta chains kept. Merged by CDR3 protein, the rows form single entries marked with the most common genes and DNA. TCRdb, rather than the study authors, made the V and J calls. This sample lists about 540,000 distinct CDR3 sequences; approximately 12% were detected once. The leading ten clones occupy almost 7% of the sample. The junction shows trimming of 5 bases on V and 7 bases on J, plus 21 bases between the germline ends. The CDR3 measures 14 amino acids from cysteine to phenylalanine. Only the CDR3 DNA is retained, 42 bases long and in frame from the first base. Taken from the germline V gene (reference sequence), the CDR1 and CDR2 loops are DFQATT and SNEGSKA.

These data come from a study of CD8 T cells in ankylosing spondylitis (dated by TCRdb to about 2017). Regarding the research as a whole: T cell receptor beta repertoires were profiled in healthy donors and ankylosing spondylitis patients so that disease-linked TCR variants could be found. In total, the full study cohort was made up of roughly 110 healthy donors and 25 to 30 ankylosing spondylitis patients. Samples of peripheral blood were taken, and for ankylosing spondylitis patients, synovial fluid was collected as well.

Beyond this particular receptor, the publication reports: A CD8+ phenotype was shown by the disease-linked clones, which were found at relatively low frequencies in peripheral blood. Some motif variants had previously been reported in the synovial fluid and blood of reactive arthritis patients, which suggests shared mechanisms of disease initiation. Significant enrichment of the disease-linked clones was reported in matched synovial fluid samples from ankylosing spondylitis patients. Blood from ankylosing spondylitis patients appeared to be characterized by a TCR beta motif composed of under 10 highly homologous amino acid variants.

The sample comprised blood, either unsorted or a sorted T cell fraction (not recorded which). Rearrangement joined TRBV20-1 to TRBJ2-7; the D segment might be TRBD1 or TRBD2, since each matches 5 bases. The clonotype comes from a male donor with ankylosing spondylitis. The nucleotide sequence reads as follows: TGCAGTGCTGTCGGGGCCACAAGAGCGCGGGAGCAGTACTTC. It specifies CSAVGATRAREQYF.